These 8 T cell receptor beta chains were all obtained from the same sample, sequenced in a study of T cells in Graves' hyperthyroidism and ophthalmopathy. The investigators amplified TCR beta CDR3 regions from RNA transcripts. TCR CDR3 regions were first amplified by RT-PCR with HTBI primers. TCRdb redid the calling of the multiplex PCR reads with MiXCR, one entry per CDR3 protein. The table has about 570,000 distinct CDR3 sequences, 40% to 55% seen once; the top ten hold around 20%. Sequencing was carried out using peripheral blood or thyroid tissue (not recorded which). These receptors all stem from an adult woman with Graves' disease, either hyperthyroidism or ophthalmopathy (not recorded which).

This clonotype was recorded at least ten times. The genes are TRBV30 and TRBJ1-6; D not certain. The CDR3 spans 13 residues. In germline, CDR1 is GTSNPN, CDR2 SVGIG (reference sequence). Deletions cut 3 bases from V and 14 bases from J, with 17 bases between. CDR3 loop: CAWRRLEGRSLHF. In DNA, the CDR3 is TGTGCCTGGAGGCGGTTGGAGGGAAGATCCCTCCACTTT.

This clonotype was seen more than once but under ten times. This chain joins TRBV7-2 and TRBJ1-2; unclear D gene. The CDR3 has 14 residues. Between the trimmed V and J ends, which lost 7 bases and 2 bases, there was a span of 14 bases. Germline V lookup: CDR1 SGHTA, CDR2 FQGNSA. CDR3 amino acids: CASTLGSSNYGYTF. Written as DNA, the CDR3 is TGTGCCAGCACCCTTGGTTCATCGAACTATGGCTACACCTTC.

Points on this clonotype: The CDR3 does not close with the conserved phenylalanine or tryptophan, likely indicating a read error. The chain joins TRBV9 to TRBJ1-1; a weak D match, TRBD1 (6 bases). Germline CDR1 SGDLS, CDR2 YYNGEE. The CDR3 is made up of 14 amino acids. V lost 5 bases and J 0 bases, leaving 11 bases between the germline ends. DNA for the CDR3: TGTGCCAGCAGTGTCAGGGGTGTGAACACTGAAGCTTTCTCT. Translation gives CASSVRGVNTEAFS.

The V call is TRBV12-3 or TRBV12-4, the J call TRBJ2-2; 9 bases fit TRBD1. The CDR3 runs to 14 residues. Germline trimming cut 4 bases from V and 9 bases from J; bases unmatched to any gene: 6. The CDR3 protein is CASSWPGQGRELFF. CDR3 DNA: TGTGCCAGCAGTTGGCCGGGACAGGGAAGGGAGCTGTTTTTT.

The chain has TRBV10-3 and TRBJ2-2; D gene unclear. The CDR3 contains 11 residues. The germline V gene has CDR1 ENHRY and CDR2 SYGVKD. Trimming shortened V by 5 bases and J by 8 bases, and 6 bases separated the two germline ends. The DNA of the CDR3 is TGTGCCATCAGTCCTCGAGGGGAGCTGTTTTTT. Protein: CAISPRGELFF.

This clonotype was observed at least ten times. The chain couples TRBV5-1 to TRBJ1-1; D gene ambiguous. V lost 3 bases and J lost 5, with 20 bases in between. Germline loops: CDR1 SGHRS, CDR2 YFSETQ. The CDR3 is 16 amino acids. This chain's CDR3 is CASSSQRNSELTEAFF. In DNA, the CDR3 is TGCGCCAGCAGCTCCCAAAGGAACAGCGAACTAACTGAAGCTTTCTTT.

A note on this clonotype: Without the conserved terminal phenylalanine or tryptophan, this CDR3 likely stems from a read error. It is unclear where the CDR3 begins or ends on the DNA, so no DNA is shown, and the CDR3 is as TCRdb lists it. The chain employs TRBV14 and TRBJ2-6; the D call in the table, TRBD1, was not verified against the DNA. The CDR3 is 13 residues long, ends included. From germline, CDR1 is SGHDN and CDR2 FVKESK. CDR3 protein: CASSQERAGTGHS.

The chain employs TRBV24-1 and TRBJ2-7; D is possibly TRBD1 or TRBD2 (5 bases each). CDR1 is KGHDR and CDR2 is SFDVKD in the germline V gene. V was trimmed by 2 bases and J by 0 bases, leaving 10 bases between them. The CDR3 is 15 amino acids. DNA of the CDR3: TGTGCCACCAGTGATTGGGGACGGAGCTCCTACGAGCAGTACTTC. It codes for CATSDWGRSSYEQYF.